These 9 T cell receptor beta chains share one sample of origin, sequenced in a study of T cell responses to AZD1222 COVID-19 vaccine. Only in-frame clones appear in the TCRdb table, and some are missing; sequencing was by immunoSEQ multiplex PCR. The top ten clones hold 2.5% to 3.5% of a sample with 100,000 or so clones, around 89% of them seen once. This specimen consisted of peripheral blood, obtained on day 0 of AZD1222 vaccination. These receptors came from an adult in good health.

The chain employs TRBV30 and TRBJ2-7, with 8 positions matching TRBD1. The V segment lost 5 bases and the J segment 0 bases; nucleotides outside the gene matches: 12. Germline V gives CDR1 GTSNPN, CDR2 SVGIG (reference sequence). The CDR3 runs to 16 residues. The CDR3 DNA sequence: TGTGCCTGGGATGGTGGGGCAGGGGGCTTCTCCTACGAGCAGTACTTC. Residues: CAWDGGAGGFSYEQYF.

This clone was observed a handful of times. This sequence joins TRBV2 and TRBJ1-3, with 7 bases matching TRBD1. With 9 bases clipped from V and 0 bases from J, the junction kept 5 bases outside the gene matches. The CDR3 has 14 residues. From germline, CDR1 is SNHLY and CDR2 FYNNEI. The CDR3 sequence is CASSDRSSGNTIYF. The CDR3, as DNA: TGTGCCAGTTCGGACAGGAGCTCTGGAAACACCATATATTTT.

This clone was counted a few times. The chain recombines TRBV14 with TRBJ2-7; D gene unclear. CDR1 and CDR2 from the germline V gene are SGHDN and FVKESK. The CDR3 sequence is 13 residues long. Trimming cost V 0 bases and J 3 bases, with 6 bases left between them. The CDR3 region has the DNA TGTGCCAGCAGCCAAGATCGCCTCTACGAGCAGTACTTC. This encodes CASSQDRLYEQYF.

J is TRBJ2-1 and V is TRBV29-1; D perhaps matches TRBD1 (5 bases). The CDR3 is 16 residues long. Germline V gene lookup returns CDR1 SQVTM and CDR2 ANQGSEA. Trimming shortened V by 7 bases and J by 5 bases, and 24 bases separated the two germline ends. The CDR3 DNA is TGCAGCGCCGTAACGTACTGGGCAGGGCAACACAATGAGCAGTTCTTC. It specifies CSAVTYWAGQHNEQFF.

V gene TRBV6-4 combines with J gene TRBJ2-1; 14 nucleotides agree with TRBD2. V dropped 2 bases and J dropped 8; count of bases not matched to a gene: 5. The CDR3 runs 16 residues. CDR1 and CDR2 (germline): MRHNA, SNTAGT. CDR3 bases: TGTGCCAGCAGTGACAAGGGACTAGCGGGAGTGGATGAGCAGTTCTTC. Translating gives CASSDKGLAGVDEQFF.

The chain has TRBV5-1 and TRBJ1-5; no definite D call. Looked up from germline, CDR1 is SGHRS and CDR2 is YFSETQ. The CDR3 contains 14 residues. Trimming took off 4 bases at V and 4 bases at J, with 12 bases between the two ends. The CDR3 bases are TGCGCCAGCAGCCTACCAAGGCCAAATCAGCCCCAGCATTTT. It yields the protein CASSLPRPNQPQHF.

This chain connects TRBV11-2 to TRBJ2-5, with no clear D. The CDR3 runs 14 residues. V dropped 5 bases and J dropped 2 bases, with 12 bases sitting between them. Germline V gives CDR1 SGHAT, CDR2 FQNNGV. This chain's CDR3 is CASSPVGLQETQYF. CDR3 DNA sequence: TGTGCCAGCAGCCCTGTGGGTCTTCAAGAGACCCAGTACTTC.

The rearrangement uses TRBV7-3 and TRBJ2-1; 7 nucleotides agree with TRBD2. The CDR3 runs to 14 residues. J lost 7 bases, V lost 3 bases, and 6 bases had no gene match. Germline CDR1 SGHTA, CDR2 FQGTGA. The CDR3 region is CASSLGGSLNEQFF. DNA for the CDR3: TGTGCCAGCAGCTTGGGCGGGAGTTTGAATGAGCAGTTCTTC.

This rearrangement joins TRBV11-1 to TRBJ2-1; D is uncertain. This CDR3 comprises 15 residues. Trimming removed 5 bases at V and 0 bases at J, with 11 bases between. The germline gives CDR1 SGHAT, CDR2 FQDESV (reference sequence). The DNA for the CDR3 is TGTGCCAGCAGCCTACGAACATCCTCCTACAATGAGCAGTTCTTC. This sequence encodes CASSLRTSSYNEQFF.